Sequencing of this T cell receptor (beta chain) was carried out in a study of regulatory T cells in long-lasting Graves disease. Findings of the study overall: Compared with new cases, persistent Graves' patients showed reduced TCR diversity.

The CDR3 runs 16 residues. The J segment lost 5 bases and the V segment lost 0 bases, leaving 8 bases of the junction unmatched. Looked up from germline, CDR1 is DFQATT and CDR2 is SNEGSKA (reference sequence). Regarding time point: newly diagnosed GD, antithyroid drugs for less than 3 months. With RNA extracted from PBMCs as input, the TCR library was made. TCR beta libraries were built with iRepertoire HTBI primers and Arm-PCR of CDR3 regions. Via MiXCR, TCRdb re-called the multiplex PCR reads, giving one row per CDR3 protein. The sample records 400,000 to 500,000 distinct CDR3 sequences, 15% to 20% being singletons. This clonotype showed up many times. What it recognizes is unknown. A further study also used this sample, focusing on T cells in Graves' hyperthyroidism and ophthalmopathy. That publication notes: Graves' hyperthyroidism is called stable when ophthalmopathy does not progress within 18 months. Within blood appeared most thyroid clonotypes that had expanded above 0.001.

The chain uses TRBV20-1 and TRBJ2-7; 12 nucleotides match TRBD2. The sequence was obtained from a woman younger than 45 with Graves disease. Source: peripheral blood mononuclear cells (PBMCs), taken at new diagnosis, from a patient treated with antithyroid drugs. CDR3 sequence: CSARETRTSGNHEQYF. Here the CDR3 DNA reads TGCAGTGCTAGAGAGACACGGACTAGCGGGAACCACGAGCAGTACTTC.